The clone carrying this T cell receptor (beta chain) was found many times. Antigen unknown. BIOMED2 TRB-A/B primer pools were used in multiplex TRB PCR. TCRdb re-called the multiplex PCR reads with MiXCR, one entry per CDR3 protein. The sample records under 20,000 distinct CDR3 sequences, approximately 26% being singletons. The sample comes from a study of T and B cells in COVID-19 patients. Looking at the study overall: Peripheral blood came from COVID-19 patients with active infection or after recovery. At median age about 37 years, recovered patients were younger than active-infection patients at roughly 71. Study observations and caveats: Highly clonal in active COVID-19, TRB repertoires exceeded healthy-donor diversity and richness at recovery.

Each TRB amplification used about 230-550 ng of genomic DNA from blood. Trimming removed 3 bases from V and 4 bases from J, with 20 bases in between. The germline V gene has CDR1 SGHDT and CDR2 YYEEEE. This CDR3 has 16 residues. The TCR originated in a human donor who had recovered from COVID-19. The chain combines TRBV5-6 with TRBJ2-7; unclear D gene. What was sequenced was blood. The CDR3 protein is CASSSRHLMPPYEQYF. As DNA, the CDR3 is TGTGCCAGCAGCTCAAGACACCTCATGCCCCCGTACGAGCAGTACTTC.